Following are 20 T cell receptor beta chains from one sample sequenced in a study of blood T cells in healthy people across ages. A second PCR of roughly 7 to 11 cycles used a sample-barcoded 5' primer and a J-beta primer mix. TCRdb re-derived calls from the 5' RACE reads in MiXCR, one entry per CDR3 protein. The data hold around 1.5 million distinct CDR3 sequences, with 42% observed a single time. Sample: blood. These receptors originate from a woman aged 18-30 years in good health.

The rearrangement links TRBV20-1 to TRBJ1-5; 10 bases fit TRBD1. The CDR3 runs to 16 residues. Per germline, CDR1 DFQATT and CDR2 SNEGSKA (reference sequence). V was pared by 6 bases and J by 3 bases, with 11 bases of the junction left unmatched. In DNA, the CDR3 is TGCAGTGCCCGGGACAGGGGCGAGTCCTTCAATCAGCCCCAGCATTTT. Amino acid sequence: CSARDRGESFNQPQHF.

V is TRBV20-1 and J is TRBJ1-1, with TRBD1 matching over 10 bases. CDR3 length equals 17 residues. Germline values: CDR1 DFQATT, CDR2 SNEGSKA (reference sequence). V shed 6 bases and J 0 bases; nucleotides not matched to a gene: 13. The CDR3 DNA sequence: TGCAGTGCCACCCGGGGGGACAGGGGCAGACTGAACACTGAAGCTTTCTTT. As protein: CSATRGDRGRLNTEAFF.

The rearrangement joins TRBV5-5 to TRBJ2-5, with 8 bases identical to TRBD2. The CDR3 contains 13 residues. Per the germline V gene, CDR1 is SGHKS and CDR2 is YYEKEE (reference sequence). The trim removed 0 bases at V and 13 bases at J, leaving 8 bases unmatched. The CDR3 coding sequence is TGTGCCAGCAGCTTGGCCGGGGGGGGATATTGGTACTTC. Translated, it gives CASSLAGGGYWYF.

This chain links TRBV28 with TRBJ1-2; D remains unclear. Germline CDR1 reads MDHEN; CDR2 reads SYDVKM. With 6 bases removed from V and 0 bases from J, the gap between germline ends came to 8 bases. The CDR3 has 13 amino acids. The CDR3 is CASSLQANYGYTF. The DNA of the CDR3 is TGTGCCAGCAGCCTACAAGCTAACTATGGCTACACCTTC.

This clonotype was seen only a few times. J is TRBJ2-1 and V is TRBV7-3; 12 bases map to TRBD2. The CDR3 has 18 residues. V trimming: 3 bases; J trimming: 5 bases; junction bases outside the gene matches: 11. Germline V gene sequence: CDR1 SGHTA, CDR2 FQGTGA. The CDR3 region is CASSFQPPSGGGHNEQFF. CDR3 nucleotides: TGTGCCAGCAGCTTTCAACCACCTAGCGGGGGGGGGCACAATGAGCAGTTCTTC. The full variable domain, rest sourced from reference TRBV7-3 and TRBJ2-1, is GAGVSQTPSNKVTEKGKYVELRCDPISGHTALYWYRQSLGQGPEFLIYFQGTGAADDSGLPNDRFFAVRPEGSVSTLKIQRTERGDSAVYLCASSFQPPSGGGHNEQFFGPGTRLTVL.

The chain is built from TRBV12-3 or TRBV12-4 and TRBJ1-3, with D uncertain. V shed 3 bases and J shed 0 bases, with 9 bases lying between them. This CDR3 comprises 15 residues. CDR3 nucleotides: TGTGCCAGCAGTTTTGGGCAGAACTCTGGAAACACCATATATTTT. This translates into CASSFGQNSGNTIYF.

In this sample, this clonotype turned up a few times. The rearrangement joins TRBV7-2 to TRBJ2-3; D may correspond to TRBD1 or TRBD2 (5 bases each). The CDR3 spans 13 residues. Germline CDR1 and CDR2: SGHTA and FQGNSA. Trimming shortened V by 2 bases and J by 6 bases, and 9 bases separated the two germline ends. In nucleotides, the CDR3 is TGTGCCAGCAGCTTAAATTGGGGGGATACGCAGTATTTT. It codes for CASSLNWGDTQYF.

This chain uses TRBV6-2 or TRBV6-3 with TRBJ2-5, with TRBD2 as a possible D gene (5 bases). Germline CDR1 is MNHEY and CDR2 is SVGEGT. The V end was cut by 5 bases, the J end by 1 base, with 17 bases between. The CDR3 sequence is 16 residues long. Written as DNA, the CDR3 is TGTGCCAGCAGTCCCAAGCGAGCGGTCGCCCAAGAGACCCAGTACTTC. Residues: CASSPKRAVAQETQYF.

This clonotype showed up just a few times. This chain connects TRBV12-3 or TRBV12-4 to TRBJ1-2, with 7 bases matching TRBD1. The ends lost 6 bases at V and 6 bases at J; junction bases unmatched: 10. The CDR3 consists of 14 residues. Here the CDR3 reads CASRIQGTGHGYTF. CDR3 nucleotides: TGTGCCAGCAGAATACAGGGGACGGGGCATGGCTACACCTTC.

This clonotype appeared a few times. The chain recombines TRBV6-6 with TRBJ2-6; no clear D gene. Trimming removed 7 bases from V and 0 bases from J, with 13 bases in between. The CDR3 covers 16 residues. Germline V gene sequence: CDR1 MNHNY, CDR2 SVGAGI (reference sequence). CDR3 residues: CASIATGSSGANVLTF. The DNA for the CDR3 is TGTGCCAGCATCGCGACGGGTTCCTCTGGGGCCAACGTCCTGACTTTC.

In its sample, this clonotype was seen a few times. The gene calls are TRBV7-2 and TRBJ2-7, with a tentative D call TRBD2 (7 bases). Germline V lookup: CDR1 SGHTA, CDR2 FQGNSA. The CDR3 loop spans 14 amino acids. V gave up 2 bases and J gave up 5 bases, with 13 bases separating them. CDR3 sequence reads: CASSLNTGRDEQYF. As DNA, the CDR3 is TGTGCCAGCAGCTTAAACACAGGGAGGGACGAGCAGTACTTC. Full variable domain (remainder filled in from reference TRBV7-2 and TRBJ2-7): GAGVSQSPSNKVTEKGKDVELRCDPISGHTALYWYRQSLGQGLEFLIYFQGNSAPDKSGLPSDRFSAERTGGSVSTLTIQRTQQEDSAVYLCASSLNTGRDEQYFGPGTRLTVT.

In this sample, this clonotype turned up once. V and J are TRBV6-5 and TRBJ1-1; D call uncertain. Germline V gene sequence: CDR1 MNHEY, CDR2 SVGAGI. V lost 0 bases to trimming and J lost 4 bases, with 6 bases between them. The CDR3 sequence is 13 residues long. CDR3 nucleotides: TGTGCCAGCAGTTACTCGGCTTCCACTGAAGCTTTCTTT. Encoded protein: CASSYSASTEAFF.

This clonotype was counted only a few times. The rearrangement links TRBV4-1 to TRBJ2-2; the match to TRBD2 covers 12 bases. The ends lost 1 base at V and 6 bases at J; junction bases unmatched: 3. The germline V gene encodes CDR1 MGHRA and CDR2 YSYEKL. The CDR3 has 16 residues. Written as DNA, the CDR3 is TGCGCCAGCAGCCAAGTTCTAGCGGGAGGGGCCGGGGAGCTGTTTTTT. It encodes CASSQVLAGGAGELFF.

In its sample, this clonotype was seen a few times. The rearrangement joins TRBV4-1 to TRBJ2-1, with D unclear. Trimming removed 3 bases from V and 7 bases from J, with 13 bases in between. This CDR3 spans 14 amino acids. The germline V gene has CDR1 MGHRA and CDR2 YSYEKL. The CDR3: CASSHALQGNEQFF. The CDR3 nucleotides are TGCGCCAGCAGCCATGCTTTACAAGGGAATGAGCAGTTCTTC.

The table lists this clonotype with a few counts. The CDR3 DNA reads TGTGCCAGCAGTTATCCTATTCCCCGACTGCTGGATAATTCACCCCTCCACTTT. It is translated as CASSYPIPRLLDNSPLHF. J is TRBJ1-6 and V is TRBV6-5; D is unclear. The length of the CDR3 is 18 residues. V was trimmed by 3 bases and J by 5 bases, leaving 20 bases between them. Germline lookup yields CDR1 MNHEY and CDR2 SVGAGI.

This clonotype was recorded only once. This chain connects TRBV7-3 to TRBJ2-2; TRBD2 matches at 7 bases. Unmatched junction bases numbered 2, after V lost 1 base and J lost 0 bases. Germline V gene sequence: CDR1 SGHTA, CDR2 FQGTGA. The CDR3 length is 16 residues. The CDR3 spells CASSLNAGANTGELFF. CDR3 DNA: TGTGCCAGCAGCTTAAATGCGGGGGCGAACACCGGGGAGCTGTTTTTT.

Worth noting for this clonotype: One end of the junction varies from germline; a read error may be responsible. CDR3 nucleotide sequence: TGTGCCAGCAGCTTGGAAAGGGTTGGGGCTAACTATGGCCACACCTTC. Translation: CASSLERVGANYGHTF. The chain has TRBV5-5 and TRBJ1-2, with a possible D match to TRBD1 (5 bases). The CDR3 loop spans 16 amino acids. Per germline, CDR1 SGHKS and CDR2 YYEKEE (reference sequence).

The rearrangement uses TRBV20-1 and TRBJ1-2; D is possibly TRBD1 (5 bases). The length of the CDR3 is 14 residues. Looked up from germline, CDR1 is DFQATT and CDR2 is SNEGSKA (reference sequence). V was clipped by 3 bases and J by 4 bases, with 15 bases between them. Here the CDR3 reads CSARDIPDPYGYTF. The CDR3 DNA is TGCAGTGCTAGGGACATACCTGATCCCTATGGCTACACCTTC.

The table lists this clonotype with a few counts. The CDR3, as DNA: TGTGCCAGCAGCTCGAGGACAGGGGCTGTCCCTGAAGCTTTCTTT. Its protein product is CASSSRTGAVPEAFF. V usage is TRBV11-2 and J usage is TRBJ1-1, with 9 bases identical to TRBD1. The CDR3 totals 15 residues. Germline trimming cut 4 bases from V and 6 bases from J; bases unmatched to any gene: 9. In germline, CDR1 is SGHAT, CDR2 FQNNGV.

CDR3 DNA sequence: TGTGCCAGCAGTTACCGGGACAGCGAACTCTCTGGAAACACCATATATTTT. Protein: CASSYRDSELSGNTIYF. The V and J genes are TRBV6-2 or TRBV6-3 and TRBJ1-3; 7 positions match TRBD1. The CDR3 loop spans 17 amino acids. Trimming at V came to 2 bases and at J to 0 bases, leaving 7 bases not matched to a gene. Germline V gene data show CDR1 as MNHEY and CDR2 as SVGEGT.